The rows below give T cell receptor beta chains drawn from one sample of a study of cytomegalovirus exposure and HLA in healthy donors. Some clones are missing from TCRdb's copy, which holds only in-frame ones; the method was immunoSEQ multiplex PCR. Of some 40,000 clones in the sample, roughly 93% were seen once. Specimen: PBMCs. These receptor sequences come from a man aged 18 to 29 in good health and CMV-seronegative. Both conserved end residues are part of each CDR3. A D gene is named only where the DNA matches it firmly. Clone size is shown for a subset of rows, as once, few, many or a class of expanded clone.

TRBD1,-,TRBV2,TRBJ1-2,TGTGCCAACAGTCCCATTTTGGGGACAGAGTCTAACTATGGCTACACCTTC,CANSPILGTESNYGYTF
TRBD2,-,TRBV27,TRBJ2-7,TGTGCCAGCAGTTTATCGGGCGGGAGGGGGGGCGAGCAGTACTTC,CASSLSGGRGGEQYF
-,-,TRBV19,TRBJ1-5,TGTGCCAGTAGTATAGAAGACCAGGGCCAGCATTTT,CASSIEDQGQHF
-,once,TRBV28,TRBJ1-2,TGTGCCAGTTCAGGGGCAGGGTATGGCTATGGCTACACCTTC,CASSGAGYGYGYTF
-,-,TRBV7-8,TRBJ2-7,TGTGCCAGCAGCTTAGGGACTACCAACTACGAGCAGTACTTC,CASSLGTTNYEQYF
TRBD1,-,TRBV7-2,TRBJ1-1,TGTGCCAGCAGCCTAGGACAGGGAAGGAGTAACACTGAAGCTTTCTTT,CASSLGQGRSNTEAFF
-,once,TRBV6-5,TRBJ2-2,TGTGCCAGCAAGGGACTGGGGAACACCGGGGAGCTGTTTTTT,CASKGLGNTGELFF
-,-,TRBV15,TRBJ2-7,TGTGCCACCAGCGGTGGGGGCTATTCCTCCTACGAGCAGTACTTC,CATSGGGYSSYEQYF
TRBD2,-,TRBV18,TRBJ2-3,TGTGCCAGCTCACCACTGGACGGGGGGAAAGGACGAGATACGCAGTATTTT,CASSPLDGGKGRDTQYF
TRBD1,-,TRBV29-1,TRBJ1-1,TGCAGCGTTGAATCGCAGGGGGCAAGCACTGAAGCTTTCTTT,CSVESQGASTEAFF
-,-,TRBV2,TRBJ1-1,TGTGCCAGCACCTCGAGGACAGTCTTGAACACTGAAGCTTTCTTT,CASTSRTVLNTEAFF
-,-,TRBV18,TRBJ1-2,TGTGCCAGCTCCCCGTCTGAGGGCTATGGCTACACCTTC,CASSPSEGYGYTF
-,-,TRBV5-5,TRBJ2-2,TGTGCCAGCAGCTTGGTAGTCGGGGAGCTGTTTTTT,CASSLVVGELFF
TRBD1,-,TRBV30,TRBJ1-4,TGTGCCTGGAATTCGCTCCAACTGGACAGGGAAAATGAAAAACTGTTTTTT,CAWNSLQLDRENEKLFF
TRBD1,-,TRBV15,TRBJ2-5,TGTGCCACCAGTATAGACAGGGGCCAAGAGACCCAGTACTTC,CATSIDRGQETQYF
-,-,TRBV7-8,TRBJ1-6,TGTGCCAGCAGCTTACCCCTGGGCTCACCCCTCCACTTT,CASSLPLGSPLHF
TRBD2,-,TRBV18,TRBJ2-7,TGTGCCAGCTCACCACGGCCGGGGGGGGCCTACGAGCAGTACTTC,CASSPRPGGAYEQYF
-,-,TRBV5-4,TRBJ1-1,TGTGCCAGCAGCTTGGGGTTGGGGGGGAACACTGAAGCTTTCTTT,CASSLGLGGNTEAFF
TRBD2,-,TRBV30,TRBJ2-7,TGTGCCTGGATTTCCGAGCGGGGGCGGGAGCAGTACTTC,CAWISERGREQYF
-,-,TRBV4-1,TRBJ1-1,TGCGCCAGCACGGGGGAAATGAACACTGAAGCTTTCTTT,CASTGEMNTEAFF
-,-,TRBV9,TRBJ2-7,TGTGCCAGCAGCGTAGATACGGGAACCTACGAGCAGTACTTC,CASSVDTGTYEQYF
TRBD1,-,TRBV27,TRBJ2-1,TGTGCCAGCAGTTTGGTGGGACAGGGGTTAAGAGGCAATGAGCAGTTCTTC,CASSLVGQGLRGNEQFF
TRBD2,-,TRBV28,TRBJ2-3,TGTGCCAGCAGTTTCCCCGGACTAGCGCCAAGCACAGATACGCAGTATTTT,CASSFPGLAPSTDTQYF
TRBD2,-,TRBV5-4,TRBJ2-1,TGTGCCAGCAGCTTGGATGGGACTAGTGGAAATGAGCAGTTCTTC,CASSLDGTSGNEQFF
-,-,TRBV7-2,TRBJ1-2,TGTGCCAGCAGCTTAGTGTGGGCAGAGAGTAACTATGGCTACACCTTC,CASSLVWAESNYGYTF
-,-,TRBV7-7,TRBJ2-5,TGTGCTAGCAGCTTAGAAGTGGGGGCGGAGACCCAGTACTTC,CASSLEVGAETQYF
-,-,TRBV5-1,TRBJ2-1,TGCGCCAGCACCCGGGACTCCTACTACAATGAGCAGTTCTTC,CASTRDSYYNEQFF
TRBD1,-,TRBV15,TRBJ1-5,TGTGCCACCAGCAGGGCGCTGAACAGGGGCTTGCATCAGCCCCAGCATTTT,CATSRALNRGLHQPQHF
TRBD1,-,TRBV5-1,TRBJ2-2,TGCGCCAGCAGCTTCAGGGGGCTCTCGAATACCGGGGAGCTGTTTTTT,CASSFRGLSNTGELFF
TRBD1,-,TRBV29-1,TRBJ2-5,TGCAGCGTTGAGGACAACCGGACAGGCCGGCACTTC,CSVEDNRTGRHF
-,-,TRBV19,TRBJ2-7,TGTGCCAGTACCCCACAGGGGGGGGGCTACGAGCAGTACTTC,CASTPQGGGYEQYF
-,-,TRBV19,TRBJ1-6,TGTGCCAGTAGTATGGCCCCGGAGGGGTCCTATAATTCACCCCTCCACTTT,CASSMAPEGSYNSPLHF
-,once,TRBV19,TRBJ1-5,TGTGCCAGTATCGGGAACAATCAGCCCCAGCATTTT,CASIGNNQPQHF
-,-,TRBV28,TRBJ2-7,TGTGCCAGCAGTTTAATACGGGGATCCTTCAGCTACGAGCAGTACTTC,CASSLIRGSFSYEQYF
TRBD1,-,TRBV7-9,TRBJ1-5,TGTGCCAGCAGCCAGACAGGGAGCCAGCCCCAGCATTTT,CASSQTGSQPQHF
-,-,TRBV6-1,TRBJ2-1,TGTGCCAGCAAAGTGACTCCGTCCTACAATGAGCAGTTCTTC,CASKVTPSYNEQFF
-,-,TRBV7-2,TRBJ2-5,TGTGCCAGCAGCTTATACGGTGAGGGGGAGCGGGAGACCCAGTACTTC,CASSLYGEGERETQYF
-,-,TRBV6-6,TRBJ2-1,TGTGCCAGCATTGAAAGCGGTAGCTCCTACAATGAGCAGTTCTTC,CASIESGSSYNEQFF
-,-,TRBV30,TRBJ1-5,TGTGCCTGGAGTGTGGGGCAGATTAGCAATCAGCCCCAGCATTTT,CAWSVGQISNQPQHF
TRBD2,-,TRBV5-4,TRBJ2-4,TGTGCCAGCAGCTTGAATCTAGCGGGAGAAAACATTCAGTACTTC,CASSLNLAGENIQYF
-,-,TRBV10-3,TRBJ2-1,TGTGCCATCAGTGTGGACCCCGGAGGTTACAATGAGCAGTTCTTC,CAISVDPGGYNEQFF